A selection of T cell receptor beta chains follows, all from one sample in a study of Ad26.COV2.S vaccination and SARS-CoV-2 variants. Here immunoSEQ multiplex PCR was the method, and the copy in TCRdb shows in-frame clones only, minus some. Among around 270,000 clones, 87% were seen once, and the ten largest hold just under 3%. Sequencing used peripheral blood, obtained in a trial of Ad26.COV2.S vaccine versus placebo. The origin of the receptors is a person aged 18-65 years who received the Ad26.COV2.S COVID-19 vaccine or a placebo. CDR3s include the opening cysteine and the closing phenylalanine or tryptophan. D genes are given only for firm matches. Size is omitted from some rows. Given values are once, few, many or a class for expanded clones.

v_gene,d_gene,abundance,j_gene,CDR3aa,CDR3nt
TRBV4-3,TRBD2,NA,TRBJ2-3,CASSLLWTSGTTDTQYF,TGCGCCAGCAGCCTTTTATGGACTAGCGGAACCACAGATACGCAGTATTTT
TRBV9,TRBD1,NA,TRBJ2-7,CASSPQTGPYEQYF,TGTGCCAGCAGCCCACAGACAGGGCCCTACGAGCAGTACTTC
TRBV30,NA,NA,TRBJ2-2,CAWSLGAVTGELFF,TGTGCCTGGAGCCTCGGGGCAGTCACCGGGGAGCTGTTTTTT
TRBV10-3,NA,NA,TRBJ1-3,CAISEAAGAMSGNTIYF,TGTGCCATCAGTGAGGCGGCAGGTGCAATGTCCGGAAACACCATATATTTT
TRBV12-3/TRBV12-4,NA,NA,TRBJ1-5,CASSWGSNQPQHF,TGTGCCAGCAGTTGGGGGAGCAATCAGCCCCAGCATTTT
TRBV7-3,TRBD1,NA,TRBJ2-3,CASSLHSTGGGTDTQYF,TGTGCCAGCAGCCTCCACTCGACAGGGGGCGGCACAGATACGCAGTATTTT
TRBV11-2,NA,NA,TRBJ2-3,CASSPPWGGPDTQYF,TGTGCCAGCAGCCCACCGTGGGGGGGGCCAGATACGCAGTATTTT
TRBV30,TRBD1,NA,TRBJ2-3,CAWSNLPGQGTDTQYF,TGTGCCTGGAGTAACCTCCCGGGACAGGGCACAGATACGCAGTATTTT
TRBV18,NA,NA,TRBJ2-4,CASSSDGGLRIQYF,TGTGCCAGCTCATCAGACGGTGGGCTACGGATTCAGTACTTC
TRBV4-1,NA,NA,TRBJ1-5,CASSQDYTVGQPQHF,TGCGCCAGCAGCCAAGATTACACAGTGGGTCAGCCCCAGCATTTT
TRBV28,NA,NA,TRBJ2-3,CASSFPGAADTQYF,TGTGCCAGCAGTTTCCCAGGGGCAGCAGATACGCAGTATTTT
TRBV18,NA,NA,TRBJ1-5,CASSPSAGIGQPQHF,TGTGCCAGCTCACCATCGGCGGGGATCGGTCAGCCCCAGCATTTT
TRBV5-1,NA,NA,TRBJ2-7,CASSYSGTNSEQYF,TGCGCCAGCAGCTATTCCGGGACAAACTCCGAGCAGTACTTC
TRBV20-1,TRBD1,NA,TRBJ2-5,CSASGHGKTGWYEVETQYF,TGCAGTGCTAGTGGACATGGAAAGACAGGGTGGTATGAAGTGGAGACCCAGTACTTC
TRBV4-1,NA,NA,TRBJ1-5,CASSQPQRNQPQHF,TGCGCCAGCAGCCAACCACAGAGAAATCAGCCCCAGCATTTT
TRBV7-3,TRBD2,NA,TRBJ2-5,CASSSSGGAAETQYF,TGTGCCAGCAGTTCTAGCGGGGGGGCCGCGGAGACCCAGTACTTC
TRBV6-6,NA,NA,TRBJ1-1,CASNRGTLNTEAFF,TGTGCCAGCAACAGAGGGACGTTGAACACTGAAGCTTTCTTT
TRBV6-1,NA,NA,TRBJ1-4,CASSDRVPSNEKLFF,TGTGCCAGCAGTGACAGGGTGCCCTCTAATGAAAAACTGTTTTTT
TRBV19,NA,NA,TRBJ2-2,CASSFGGGRWTGELFF,TGTGCCAGTAGTTTCGGAGGGGGAAGGTGGACCGGGGAGCTGTTTTTT
TRBV29-1,NA,NA,TRBJ1-2,CSGLPVTDKLNYGYTF,TGCAGCGGTCTACCGGTGACAGACAAGCTAAACTATGGCTACACCTTC
TRBV29-1,NA,once,TRBJ1-1,CSVRVGGVGTEAFF,TGCAGCGTCCGAGTGGGGGGTGTGGGCACTGAAGCTTTCTTT
TRBV19,NA,NA,TRBJ1-4,CAVAEQGANEKLFF,TGTGCCGTAGCCGAACAGGGTGCTAATGAAAAACTGTTTTTT
TRBV5-6,NA,NA,TRBJ1-6,CASSRRGSSYNSPLHF,TGTGCCAGCAGCCGAAGGGGGAGCTCCTATAATTCACCCCTCCACTTT
TRBV15,NA,NA,TRBJ2-3,CATSRSSSGSTDTQYF,TGTGCCACCAGCAGATCTTCGTCCGGGAGCACAGATACGCAGTATTTT
TRBV19,TRBD1,NA,TRBJ1-5,CASSQGGNQPQHF,TGTGCCAGTAGTCAGGGGGGCAATCAGCCCCAGCATTTT
TRBV6-6,NA,NA,TRBJ2-1,CASSPPWGLSSSYNEQFF,TGTGCCAGCAGTCCCCCGTGGGGATTGTCGAGCTCCTACAATGAGCAGTTCTTC
TRBV5-6,NA,NA,TRBJ1-4,CASSLRGPAGATNEKLFF,TGTGCCAGCAGCTTGAGAGGACCCGCCGGTGCAACTAATGAAAAACTGTTTTTT
TRBV3-1/TRBV3-2,NA,NA,TRBJ2-4,CASSQEGGAKNIQYF,TGTGCCAGCAGCCAAGAAGGGGGAGCCAAAAACATTCAGTACTTC
TRBV5-4,NA,NA,TRBJ2-1,CASSLLVLAEHYNEQFF,TGTGCCAGCAGCTTGTTAGTGTTAGCGGAGCACTACAATGAGCAGTTCTTC
TRBV7-2,TRBD2,NA,TRBJ2-3,CASSLAAGGKQYF,TGTGCCAGCAGCTTAGCGGCGGGGGGTAAGCAGTATTTT
TRBV30,TRBD1,NA,TRBJ1-1,CAWSADRVATEAFF,TGTGCCTGGAGTGCCGACAGGGTGGCCACTGAAGCTTTCTTT
TRBV6-5,TRBD1,NA,TRBJ2-1,CASSSSGTGLEFF,TGTGCCAGCAGTTCGTCCGGGACAGGGTTAGAGTTCTTC
TRBV4-3,TRBD2,NA,TRBJ2-3,CASSPANGRASQGTQYF,TGCGCCAGCAGCCCGGCTAACGGGAGGGCCTCTCAGGGTACGCAGTATTTT
TRBV30,NA,NA,TRBJ1-4,CAWSVSALEKLFF,TGTGCCTGGAGTGTATCAGCCTTGGAAAAACTGTTTTTT
TRBV9,NA,NA,TRBJ2-1,CASSNGGGNYNEQFF,TGTGCCAGCAGCAACGGAGGAGGGAACTACAATGAGCAGTTCTTC
TRBV18,NA,NA,TRBJ1-3,CASSPPEGGGNTIYF,TGTGCCAGCTCACCACCTGAGGGAGGCGGAAACACCATATATTTT
TRBV6-5,TRBD2,once,TRBJ2-1,CASSPSGNNEQFF,TGTGCCAGCAGTCCTAGCGGGAACAATGAGCAGTTCTTC